Listed below are T cell receptor beta chains from one sample, sequenced in a study of CD8+CD57+ T cells in acquired aplastic anemia. MiXCR was run by TCRdb on the reads, yielding one entry per CDR3 protein. Of 450,000 to 550,000 distinct CDR3 sequences in the sample, around 33% were seen once. The sample taken for sequencing was sorted CD4+, CD8+, or CD8+CD57+ T cells (not recorded which) from PBMCs. The receptors originated from a human donor with aplastic anemia. Both conserved end residues are part of each CDR3. A D gene is named only where the DNA matches it firmly. Not every row has a clone size; where given, it reads once, few, many or a size class.

CDR3 protein,CDR3 DNA,D gene,J gene,clone size,V gene
CASRVGSNEQYF,TGTGCCAGCCGAGTAGGGTCCAACGAGCAGTACTTC,.,TRBJ2-7,.,TRBV2
CASSLRTGGTEAFF,TGTGCCAGCAGCTTGAGAACCGGTGGGACTGAAGCTTTCTTT,.,TRBJ1-1,few,TRBV7-2
CASSQTAGPGGTF,TGTGCCAGCAGCCAGACGGCCGGCCCGGGAGGCACCTTC,.,TRBJ1-2,few,TRBV6-1
CASSLQAFSNQPQHF,TGTGCCAGCAGTTTACAGGCTTTTAGCAATCAGCCCCAGCATTTT,.,TRBJ1-5,few,TRBV27
CASSYLRETYEQYF,TGTGCCAGCAGTTACCTCAGGGAGACCTACGAGCAGTACTTC,.,TRBJ2-7,few,TRBV12-3/TRBV12-4
CATSREPRGSGYTF,TGTGCCACCAGCAGAGAGCCCAGGGGGAGCGGCTACACCTTC,TRBD1,TRBJ1-2,.,TRBV15
CSVGGGTGDGGGYTF,TGCAGCGTCGGCGGAGGAACAGGCGACGGCGGGGGCTACACCTTC,.,TRBJ1-2,many,TRBV29-1
CASSNIWTGGGLVTF,TGTGCCAGCAGCAATATCTGGACGGGAGGGGGCTTGGTCACCTTC,TRBD1,TRBJ1-2,many,TRBV6-1
CASSHPQRDYGYTF,TGCGCCAGCAGCCACCCTCAAAGGGACTATGGCTACACCTTC,.,TRBJ1-2,many,TRBV4-1
CASSEPGQKTYEQYF,TGTGCCAGCAGTGAACCGGGACAGAAGACCTACGAGCAGTACTTC,TRBD1,TRBJ2-7,many,TRBV25-1
CASSDFWGWNYGYTF,TGTGCCAGCAGTGATTTTTGGGGATGGAACTATGGCTACACCTTC,.,TRBJ1-2,.,TRBV6-1
CASSQDLVGSARARGGYGYTF,TGCGCCAGCAGCCAAGATCTCGTAGGCAGTGCTAGAGCCCGGGGGGGCTATGGCTACACCTTC,.,TRBJ1-2,.,TRBV4-1
CASSLVVSGSLVVGEQFF,TGCGCCAGCAGCTTGGTCGTTAGCGGGAGTCTTGTTGTTGGTGAGCAGTTCTTC,TRBD2,TRBJ2-1,.,TRBV5-1
CASSLEAGTGRYNSPLHF,TGTGCCAGCAGCTTGGAGGCAGGGACGGGTCGCTATAATTCACCCCTCCACTTT,.,TRBJ1-6,once,TRBV7-6